This T cell receptor (beta chain) was sequenced during a study of cytomegalovirus exposure and HLA in healthy donors. Study outcomes and limitations: The study labeled around 160 TCR beta chains cytomegalovirus-associated. Earlier analysis yielded a pattern in which most TCR beta V segments were productive about 90% or about 30% of the time. Later on, an analysis found that several of the most significant clusters appeared to be linked to common viral pathogens, which included parvovirus B19.

60 Vbeta and 13 Jbeta primers were used in PCR. The table came from immunoSEQ multiplex PCR; TCRdb's copy has only in-frame clones and leaves some out. The table records 150,000 to 200,000 clones, about 80% of them present only once. To note about this clone: The target antigen is unknown.

The CDR3 length is 14 residues. Trimming cost V 7 bases and J 6 bases, with 16 bases left between them. Germline V lookup: CDR1 MNHEY, CDR2 SVGAGI. Input material: PBMCs. The receptor's source is a woman aged 40 to 50 in good health and CMV-seronegative. The V call is TRBV6-5, the J call TRBJ1-5; D may be TRBD1 (6 bases). CDR3 in DNA: TGTGCCAGCACTGTACAGGGTGGAGGTCAGCCCCAGCATTTT. As protein: CASTVQGGGQPQHF.